The next 29 T cell receptor beta chains were all read from a single sample in a study of beta chain features in type 1 diabetes. Every isolated RNA sample was fully reverse transcribed, so sequencing captured expressed TCRB transcripts. Here immunoSEQ multiplex PCR was the method, and the copy in TCRdb shows in-frame clones only, minus some. The sample consists of some 200,000 clones, about a tenth of them appearing once. Sequencing used central memory CD4+ T cells from blood. These TCRs come from a young man in good health.

The CDR3: CSVESGTSLYF. CDR3 bases: TGCAGCGTTGAATCGGGGACTAGCTTGTACTTC. The chain carries TRBV29-1 and TRBJ2-7; 9 nucleotides match TRBD2. The trim removed 2 bases at V and 12 bases at J, leaving 5 bases unmatched. Germline loops: CDR1 SQVTM, CDR2 ANQGSEA. The CDR3 is made up of 11 amino acids.

The J gene is TRBJ2-1, the V gene TRBV29-1, with D perhaps TRBD1 (7 bases). Germline assignment: CDR1 SQVTM and CDR2 ANQGSEA. The CDR3 sequence is 12 residues long. Trimming took 7 bases from V and 2 from J, leaving 9 bases between them. In DNA, the CDR3 is TGCAGCGGCGGGACAGCCTACAATGAGCAGTTCTTC. Its protein is CSGGTAYNEQFF.

There are a few counts of this clone. The genes are TRBV19 and TRBJ2-2; 9 nucleotides match TRBD1. The CDR3 consists of 16 residues. V lost 4 bases, J lost 2 bases, and 5 bases stayed unmatched. Looked up from germline, CDR1 is LNHDA and CDR2 is SQIVND (reference sequence). The CDR3 loop is CASSRTGATNTGELFF. The CDR3 nucleotides read TGTGCCAGTAGTAGGACAGGGGCCACCAACACCGGGGAGCTGTTTTTT.

V is TRBV7-8 and J is TRBJ2-7; 8 bases line up with TRBD1. Per the germline V gene, CDR1 is SGHVS and CDR2 is FQNEAQ. J lost 6 bases, V lost 2 bases, and 9 bases had no gene match. The CDR3 is made up of 15 amino acids. The CDR3 region has the DNA TGTGCCAGCAGCTTACAGGGGGCAACGACGGGCGAGCAGTACTTC. It translates to CASSLQGATTGEQYF.

This clone was seen a few times. The chain couples TRBV7-2 to TRBJ1-5, with no clear D. V was cut by 4 bases and J by 3 bases, with 19 bases left in between. The CDR3 extends over 17 amino acids. Germline lookup yields CDR1 SGHTA and CDR2 FQGNSA. CDR3 DNA: TGTGCCAGCAGCTGGTGGGGAGGACGTTTGAACAATCAGCCCCAGCATTTT. Its protein is CASSWWGGRLNNQPQHF. The complete variable domain, with remaining parts taken from reference TRBV7-2 and TRBJ1-5, reads GAGVSQSPSNKVTEKGKDVELRCDPISGHTALYWYRQSLGQGLEFLIYFQGNSAPDKSGLPSDRFSAERTGGSVSTLTIQRTQQEDSAVYLCASSWWGGRLNNQPQHFGDGTRLSIL.

The rearrangement links TRBV30 to TRBJ1-1; D is unclear. There are 12 residues in the CDR3. Trimming shortened V by 2 bases and J by 5 bases, and 9 bases separated the two germline ends. Germline-derived CDR1 and CDR2 are GTSNPN and SVGIG (reference sequence). CDR3: CAWSKRGTEAFF. The DNA for the CDR3 is TGTGCCTGGAGTAAACGGGGTACTGAAGCTTTCTTT.

This clone showed up just a few times. The chain couples TRBV2 to TRBJ2-7, with 8 bases identical to TRBD1. The CDR3 consists of 14 residues. Per germline, CDR1 SNHLY and CDR2 FYNNEI. V dropped 5 bases and J dropped 5; count of bases not matched to a gene: 8. The DNA of the CDR3 is TGTGCCAGCAGTCCGCGGACAGGGCTCGACGAGCAGTACTTC. Residues: CASSPRTGLDEQYF.

This clone has only a few counts. The chain uses TRBV30 and TRBJ1-4; maybe TRBD1 (6 bases). V lost 3 bases and J 7 bases, leaving 18 bases between the germline ends. The CDR3 loop spans 15 amino acids. Per germline, CDR1 GTSNPN and CDR2 SVGIG (reference sequence). The CDR3 DNA is TGTGCCTGGAGGCCAGGTCGGGACATGCCTGAAAAACTGTTTTTT. Translating gives CAWRPGRDMPEKLFF.

V and J are TRBV9 and TRBJ2-7; 8 bases fit TRBD1. The length of the CDR3 is 16 residues. The germline gives CDR1 SGDLS, CDR2 YYNGEE. Trimming cost V 4 bases and J 2 bases; bases outside gene matches: 11. The CDR3 DNA reads as TGTGCCAGCAGCTCTCACCACAGGGGGTATCCCTACGAGCAGTACTTC. It translates to CASSSHHRGYPYEQYF. Full variable domain (outside the CDR3, taken from reference TRBV9 and TRBJ2-7): DSGVTQTPKHLITATGQRVTLRCSPRSGDLSVYWYQQSLDQGLQFLIQYYNGEERAKGNILERFSAQQFPDLHSELNLSSLELGDSALYFCASSSHHRGYPYEQYFGPGTRLTVT.

The chain employs TRBV5-1 and TRBJ2-1; D is uncertain. Trimming removed 4 bases from V and 4 bases from J, with 12 bases in between. The CDR3 contains 14 residues. Germline V CDR1 and CDR2: SGHRS, YFSETQ. In DNA form, the CDR3 reads TGCGCCAGCAGCCTGGTCATACTGTACAATGAGCAGTTCTTC. Translation: CASSLVILYNEQFF.

This clone appeared many times. Within the sample, other DNA sequences also encode this same CDR3. The chain recombines TRBV7-2 with TRBJ2-3; D is uncertain. The CDR3 has 12 residues. Trimming pared 5 bases from V and 5 bases from J, leaving 8 bases between. Germline V gene data show CDR1 as SGHTA and CDR2 as FQGNSA. The CDR3 loop reads CASSPGLDTQYF. CDR3 bases: TGTGCCAGCAGCCCGGGCCTAGATACGCAGTATTTT. Complete variable domain (other parts from reference TRBV7-2 and TRBJ2-3): GAGVSQSPSNKVTEKGKDVELRCDPISGHTALYWYRQSLGQGLEFLIYFQGNSAPDKSGLPSDRFSAERTGGSVSTLTIQRTQQEDSAVYLCASSPGLDTQYFGPGTRLTVL.

This clone was counted at least ten times. The chain's CDR3 is CAWSVRRERSDTQYF. The CDR3 nucleotides are TGTGCCTGGAGTGTAAGGAGGGAACGTTCAGATACGCAGTATTTT. The chain recombines TRBV30 with TRBJ2-3, with D possibly matching TRBD2 (6 bases). Per the germline V gene, CDR1 is GTSNPN and CDR2 is SVGIG (reference sequence). The CDR3 consists of 15 residues. V was clipped by 0 bases and J by 4 bases, with 14 bases between them.

This clone was seen a few times. This chain connects TRBV5-4 to TRBJ2-3; weak D call: TRBD1 (5 bases). Looked up from germline, CDR1 is SGHNT and CDR2 is YYREEE (reference sequence). Trimming stripped 1 base from V and 4 bases from J, with 13 bases between. This CDR3 has 15 residues. The CDR3 bases are TGTGCCAGCAGCTTGTACAGGCAAAGCGCAGATACGCAGTATTTT. Protein product: CASSLYRQSADTQYF.

The chain employs TRBV2 and TRBJ2-7; 9 nucleotides match TRBD1. CDR1 SNHLY and CDR2 FYNNEI come from the germline V gene. CDR3 length equals 13 residues. The trim removed 4 bases at V and 6 bases at J, leaving 4 bases unmatched. Written as DNA, the CDR3 is TGTGCCAGCAGTGGGGGACAGGGATTCGAGCAGTACTTC. Translated: CASSGGQGFEQYF.

The sample holds a few counts of this clone. In the same sample, other DNA sequences code for this CDR3. V usage is TRBV6-7 and J usage is TRBJ2-6, with D possibly matching TRBD2 (6 bases). TRBV6-7 has ORF status, its function being uncertain. The ends were cut back, 2 bases at V and 0 bases at J, with 20 bases in the middle. The CDR3 runs 20 residues. The CDR3 DNA sequence: TGTGCCAGCAGTTACCGGCGGCTCGCGGGACTTGGCTCTGGGGCCAACGTCCTGACTTTC. Amino acid sequence: CASSYRRLAGLGSGANVLTF.

The chain recombines TRBV5-1 with TRBJ2-4; TRBD1 is a possible D gene (5 bases). The CDR3 contains 16 residues. V was pared by 2 bases and J by 0 bases, with 12 bases between. CDR1 SGHRS and CDR2 YFSETQ come from the germline V gene. The DNA of the CDR3 is TGCGCCAGCAGCTTAACAGGAGACCTAGCCAAAAACATTCAGTACTTC. Its protein product is CASSLTGDLAKNIQYF.

V is TRBV5-6 and J is TRBJ2-1, with 8 bases fitting TRBD1. Trimming took 0 bases from V and 6 from J; bases not matched to a gene: 8. This CDR3 has 16 amino acids. Germline V gene data show CDR1 as SGHDT and CDR2 as YYEEEE. DNA for the CDR3: TGTGCCAGCAGCTTGGTGGCCAGGGGGCTCGTCAATGAGCAGTTCTTC. It yields the protein CASSLVARGLVNEQFF.

This clone has more than one count but fewer than ten. The genes are TRBV30 and TRBJ1-1, with D unresolved. The CDR3 consists of 15 residues. V lost 0 bases to trimming and J lost 0 bases, with 11 bases between them. Germline CDR1 reads GTSNPN; CDR2 reads SVGIG (reference sequence). The DNA for the CDR3 is TGTGCCTGGAGTGTACTGCGGAACGTGAACACTGAAGCTTTCTTT. This codes for CAWSVLRNVNTEAFF.

V and J are TRBV27 and TRBJ2-7; TRBD1 matches at 7 bases. CDR1 is MNHEY, CDR2 SMNVEV, per germline (reference sequence). CDR3 size: 15 residues. V dropped 6 bases and J dropped 5; count of bases not matched to a gene: 13. The CDR3 coding sequence is TGTGCCAGCAGCACCAGGGGGAGAGGGTTACACGAGCAGTACTTC. This translates into CASSTRGRGLHEQYF.

This chain connects TRBV27 to TRBJ1-2; 8 nucleotides agree with TRBD1. This CDR3 is 14 amino acids long. J was trimmed by 8 bases and V by 5 bases; bases with no gene match: 10. The germline gives CDR1 MNHEY, CDR2 SMNVEV (reference sequence). The CDR3 loop reads CASSPPGQGKGYTF. The CDR3 DNA sequence: TGTGCCAGCAGTCCTCCCGGACAGGGTAAAGGCTACACCTTC.

The chain carries TRBV29-1 and TRBJ2-1; TRBD2 aligns across 8 bases. Per the germline V gene, CDR1 is SQVTM and CDR2 is ANQGSEA. There are 15 residues in the CDR3. Trimming took 7 bases from V and 6 from J; bases not matched to a gene: 14. The CDR3 DNA reads TGCAGCGCATTACCCGGGACTAGGATTACCAATGAGCAGTTCTTC. It is translated as CSALPGTRITNEQFF.

This clone has more than one count but fewer than ten. The chain uses TRBV5-6 and TRBJ2-5; D may be TRBD1 or TRBD2 (5 bases each). V shed 4 bases and J shed 9 bases, with 10 bases lying between them. Germline V gene data show CDR1 as SGHDT and CDR2 as YYEEEE. CDR3 size: 11 residues. Here the CDR3 DNA reads TGTGCCAGCAGCCGCTTGGGGGCCCAGTACTTC. Translated: CASSRLGAQYF.

This clone was counted many times. CDR3 protein: CAWSLTSGANVLTF. The CDR3 DNA follows: TGTGCCTGGAGTCTTACGTCCGGGGCCAACGTCCTGACTTTC. This chain connects TRBV30 to TRBJ2-6; D call uncertain. Trimming left V 2 bases short and J 4 bases short, with 9 bases between. The CDR3 spans 14 residues. The germline gives CDR1 GTSNPN, CDR2 SVGIG (reference sequence).

This clone has only a few counts. Additional DNA sequences in this sample encode the identical CDR3. This chain links TRBV7-3 with TRBJ1-1; D ambiguous. CDR3 length equals 13 residues. With 0 bases removed from V and 1 base from J, the gap between germline ends came to 3 bases. Looked up from germline, CDR1 is SGHTA and CDR2 is FQGTGA. The CDR3 bases are TGTGCCAGCAGCTTAACCCCGAACACTGAAGCTTTCTTT. Translating it yields CASSLTPNTEAFF.

This clone was seen repeatedly, ten times or more. The chain recombines TRBV18 with TRBJ2-1; D perhaps matches TRBD2 (6 bases). CDR1 and CDR2 from the germline V gene are KGHSH and LQKENI. The CDR3 spans 14 residues. V lost 8 bases, J lost 1 base, and 12 bases lay in between. This chain's CDR3 is CASQGLASYNEQFF. Here the CDR3 DNA reads TGTGCCAGCCAAGGCCTAGCGTCCTACAATGAGCAGTTCTTC.

DNA of the CDR3: TGTGCCAGCAGCTCCATACTAGCGGGCGGGCGGGAGACCCAGTACTTC. Its protein is CASSSILAGGRETQYF. The rearrangement joins TRBV5-4 to TRBJ2-5; 9 bases map to TRBD2. The CDR3 extends over 16 amino acids. Per the germline V gene, CDR1 is SGHNT and CDR2 is YYREEE (reference sequence). V lost 3 bases to trimming and J lost 5 bases; unmatched junction nucleotides: 11.

This clone was seen more than once but under ten times. The chain links TRBV7-3 to TRBJ2-1; 9 nucleotides line up with TRBD2. Per the germline V gene, CDR1 is SGHTA and CDR2 is FQGTGA. This CDR3 is built from 15 residues. Trimming at V came to 6 bases and at J to 12 bases, leaving 15 bases not matched to a gene. The CDR3 region has the DNA TGTGCCAGCAGTATCTCTGGGACTAGCCCTTTTTGGCAGTTCTTC. Translating it yields CASSISGTSPFWQFF.

V gene TRBV9 combines with J gene TRBJ2-2, with D hard to call. Trimming took off 0 bases at V and 7 bases at J, with 7 bases between the two ends. Germline V gene sequence: CDR1 SGDLS, CDR2 YYNGEE. The CDR3 contains 13 residues. The CDR3, as DNA: TGTGCCAGCAGCGTAGATCTTTACGGGGAGCTGTTTTTT. This encodes CASSVDLYGELFF.

The gene calls are TRBV11-2 and TRBJ2-1; TRBD2 agrees at 9 bases. The CDR3 has 14 amino acids. Trimming removed 3 bases from V and 7 bases from J; junction bases left unmatched: 4. Germline V gene sequence: CDR1 SGHAT, CDR2 FQNNGV. CDR3 residues: CASSLWRGGNEQFF. CDR3 nucleotide sequence: TGTGCCAGCAGCTTGTGGCGGGGGGGTAATGAGCAGTTCTTC.